These 12 T cell receptor beta chains came from one sample sequenced in a study of blood T cell repertoires in COVID-19. Produced via immunoSEQ multiplex PCR; TCRdb's table is partial and in-frame only. The table includes about 300,000 clones, less than 85% detected once. The sequenced material came from peripheral blood. The receptors were gathered from a human donor with COVID-19, enrolled during active disease. The donor label of this sample is uncertain.

The rearrangement uses TRBV2 and TRBJ1-5; D unclear. This CDR3 spans 13 amino acids. The V gene's germline CDR1 is SNHLY and CDR2 FYNNEI. V lost 1 base, J lost 5 bases, and 6 bases lay in between. DNA for the CDR3: TGTGCCAGCAGTGAAGGGAGCCATCAGCCCCAGCATTTT. Its translation is CASSEGSHQPQHF.

In the case of this clone: The same CDR3 also results from other DNA sequences found in this sample. J is TRBJ2-7 and V is TRBV15; D is uncertain. V was clipped by 0 bases and J by 1 base, with 4 bases between them. There are 13 residues in the CDR3. Per the germline V gene, CDR1 is LNHNV and CDR2 is YYDKDF (reference sequence). CDR3 DNA sequence: TGTGCCACCAGCAGAGACAGATCCTACGAGCAGTACTTC. As protein: CATSRDRSYEQYF.

This chain links TRBV2 with TRBJ2-2; 8 nucleotides align to TRBD2. Losses at the gene ends were 7 bases for V and 6 bases for J; bases not matched to a gene: 1. This CDR3 has 12 residues. The V gene's germline CDR1 is SNHLY and CDR2 FYNNEI. In DNA, the CDR3 is TGTGCCAGCAAAGCGGGGGCCGGGGAGCTGTTTTTT. Its protein is CASKAGAGELFF.

Worth noting for this clone: One end of the junction does not line up with germline, which may come from a read error. The rearrangement uses TRBV15 and TRBJ1-1; D ambiguous. CDR1 is LNHNV and CDR2 is YYDKDF in the germline V gene (reference sequence). This CDR3 spans 12 amino acids. CDR3 residues: CATSRDHTEAFF. For the CDR3, the DNA is TGTGCCACCAGCAGAGATCACACCGAAGCTTTCTTT.

In this sample, this clone turned up once. The rearrangement uses TRBV19 and TRBJ2-7, with 11 positions matching TRBD1. The J segment lost 6 bases and the V segment lost 5 bases, leaving 9 bases of the junction unmatched. CDR1 is LNHDA and CDR2 is SQIVND in the germline V gene (reference sequence). The CDR3 extends over 15 amino acids. The CDR3 DNA reads TGTGCCAGTAGTCCGGGGACAGGGGGAGAAAGCGAGCAGTACTTC. Translating it yields CASSPGTGGESEQYF.

The chain uses TRBV28 and TRBJ2-1; TRBD2 might be the D (7 bases). Trimming removed 6 bases at V and 4 bases at J, with 16 bases between. Germline CDR1 and CDR2: MDHEN and SYDVKM. The length of the CDR3 is 15 residues. The CDR3 loop is CASSPRGGAYNEQFF. The CDR3 DNA sequence: TGTGCCAGCAGCCCTAGGGGGGGGGCGTACAATGAGCAGTTCTTC.

The chain is built from TRBV19 and TRBJ2-5; 7 bases line up with TRBD2. The CDR3 loop spans 16 amino acids. J was trimmed by 1 base and V by 5 bases; bases with no gene match: 10. The germline CDR1 and CDR2 sequences are LNHDA and SQIVND (reference sequence). The CDR3 region is CASSRNSGYFQETQYF. CDR3 DNA sequence: TGTGCCAGTAGTCGTAATAGCGGGTACTTCCAAGAGACCCAGTACTTC.

Comments on this clone: Different DNA sequences within this sample yield the same CDR3. The chain links TRBV18 to TRBJ2-3, with 11 bases fitting TRBD2. Germline CDR1 is KGHSH and CDR2 is LQKENI. This CDR3 spans 15 amino acids. V was pared by 3 bases and J by 3 bases, with 2 bases of the junction left unmatched. The CDR3 nucleotides are TGTGCCAGCTCACCGGGGACTAGCGGTACAGATACGCAGTATTTT. Translated, it gives CASSPGTSGTDTQYF.

This clone appeared a single time. The V call is TRBV5-4, the J call TRBJ2-1, with D maybe TRBD2 (6 bases). The CDR3 has 16 residues. The germline V and J ends were trimmed by 4 bases and 6 bases, with 20 bases remaining between them. The germline V gene encodes CDR1 SGHNT and CDR2 YYREEE (reference sequence). The CDR3 bases are TGTGCCAGCAGCCCCCCCGGTCAGCGGGTCAGCAATGAGCAGTTCTTC. Encoded protein: CASSPPGQRVSNEQFF.

The V call is TRBV10-3, the J call TRBJ1-1; D gene uncertain. Trimming took off 3 bases at V and 4 bases at J, with 9 bases between the two ends. The CDR3 has 13 residues. CDR1 is ENHRY, CDR2 SYGVKD, per germline. The CDR3 spells CAISEREGTEAFF. The CDR3 bases are TGTGCCATCAGTGAAAGGGAGGGCACTGAAGCTTTCTTT.

The V call is TRBV3-1 (or the pseudogene TRBV3-2), the J call TRBJ2-1; TRBD2 agrees at 9 bases. This CDR3 has 15 residues. CDR1 is LGHDT and CDR2 is YNNKEL in the germline V gene (reference sequence). The ends lost 0 bases at V and 11 bases at J; junction bases unmatched: 8. CDR3 sequence: CASSQDVVAGDQQFF. Written as DNA, the CDR3 is TGTGCCAGCAGCCAAGATGTGGTAGCGGGAGACCAGCAGTTCTTC.

The J gene is TRBJ1-1, the V gene TRBV19; 12 bases are a match to TRBD1. Looked up from germline, CDR1 is LNHDA and CDR2 is SQIVND (reference sequence). The CDR3 runs to 15 residues. V shed 3 bases, J shed 4 bases, and the junction held 3 bases outside the gene matches. The CDR3 sequence is CASSMGQGAFTEAFF. The CDR3 bases are TGTGCCAGTAGTATGGGACAGGGGGCCTTCACTGAAGCTTTCTTT. The full variable domain, its missing parts supplied by reference TRBV19 and TRBJ1-1, is DGGITQSPKYLFRKEGQNVTLSCEQNLNHDAMYWYRQDPGQGLRLIYYSQIVNDFQKGDIAEGYSVSREKKESFPLTVTSAQKNPTAFYLCASSMGQGAFTEAFFGQGTRLTVV.